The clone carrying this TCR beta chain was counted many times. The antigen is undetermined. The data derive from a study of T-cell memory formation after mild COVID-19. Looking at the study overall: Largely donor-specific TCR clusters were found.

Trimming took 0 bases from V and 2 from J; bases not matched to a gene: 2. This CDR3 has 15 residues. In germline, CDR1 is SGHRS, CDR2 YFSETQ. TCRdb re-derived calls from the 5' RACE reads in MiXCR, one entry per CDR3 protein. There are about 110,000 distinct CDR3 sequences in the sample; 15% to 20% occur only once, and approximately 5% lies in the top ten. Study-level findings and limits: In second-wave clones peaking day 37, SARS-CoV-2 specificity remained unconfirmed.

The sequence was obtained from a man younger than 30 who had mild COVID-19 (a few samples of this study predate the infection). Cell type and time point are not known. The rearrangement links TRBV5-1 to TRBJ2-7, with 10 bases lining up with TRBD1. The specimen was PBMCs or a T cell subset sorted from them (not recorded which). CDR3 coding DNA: TGCGCCAGCAGCTTGGTAGGACAGGGGGCCTACGAGCAGTACTTC. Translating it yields CASSLVGQGAYEQYF.